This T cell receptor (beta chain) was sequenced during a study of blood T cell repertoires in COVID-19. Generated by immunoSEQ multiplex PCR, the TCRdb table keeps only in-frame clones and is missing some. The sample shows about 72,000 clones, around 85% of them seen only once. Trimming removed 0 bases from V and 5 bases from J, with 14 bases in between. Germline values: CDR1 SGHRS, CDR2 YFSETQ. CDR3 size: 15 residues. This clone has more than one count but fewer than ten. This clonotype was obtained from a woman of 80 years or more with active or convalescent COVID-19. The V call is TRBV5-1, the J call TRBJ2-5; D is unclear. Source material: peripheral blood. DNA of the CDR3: TGCGCCAGCAGCTTGGCTCCCCTGGCCTGGGAGACCCAGTACTTC. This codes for CASSLAPLAWETQYF. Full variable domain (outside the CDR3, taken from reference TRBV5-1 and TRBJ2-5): KAGVTQTPRYLIKTRGQQVTLSCSPISGHRSVSWYQQTPGQGLQFLFEYFSETQRNKGNFPGRFSGRQFSNSRSEMNVSTLELGDSALYLCASSLAPLAWETQYFGPGTRLLVL.